Below, 3 T cell receptor beta chains from the same sample are listed, as sequenced in a study of blood T cell repertoires in COVID-19. Repertoires were generated with immunoSEQ multiplex PCR, while TCRdb's copy carries only in-frame clones and drops some. The data show about 200,000 clones, more than 75% seen once. Input material: peripheral blood. The receptors shown here come from a human donor in a cohort sampled during active COVID-19.

The chain employs TRBV4-3 and TRBJ2-3; a weak D match, TRBD2 (6 bases). The ends were cut back, 2 bases at V and 3 bases at J, with 15 bases in the middle. Germline loops: CDR1 LGHNA, CDR2 YSLEER. The CDR3 has 16 amino acids. The CDR3 DNA sequence: TGCGCCAGCAGCCAATCCGGGACTGGGAGGACAGATACGCAGTATTTT. Amino acid sequence: CASSQSGTGRTDTQYF.

The chain employs TRBV6-5 and TRBJ2-6; D ambiguous. Trimming took 3 bases from V and 0 from J, leaving 6 bases between them. The CDR3 contains 15 residues. Germline-derived CDR1 and CDR2 are MNHEY and SVGAGI. The CDR3 region is CASSYLFSGANVLTF. The CDR3 DNA sequence: TGTGCCAGCAGTTATCTATTCTCTGGGGCCAACGTCCTGACTTTC.

The chain recombines TRBV29-1 with TRBJ2-2, with 11 bases matching TRBD1. CDR1 is SQVTM and CDR2 is ANQGSEA in the germline V gene. This CDR3 contains 14 residues. Germline trimming cut 6 bases from V and 4 bases from J; bases unmatched to any gene: 4. For the CDR3, the DNA is TGCAGCGTCCGGGACAGGGGGTTCACCGGGGAGCTGTTTTTT. It encodes CSVRDRGFTGELFF.